This T cell receptor (beta chain) was identified in a study of identical twins. Study-wide results and caveats: Insertion counts were lower in abundant cord blood beta clonotypes, a trend that memory repertoires did not show.

This clonotype has just a few counts. Its specificity is unknown. The junction had 5 bases not matched to a gene; V was cut back by 2 bases and J by 7 bases. CDR1 and CDR2 from the germline V gene are MNHEY and SVGAGI. The CDR3 consists of 14 residues. TCRdb itself ran the 5' RACE reads through MiXCR, one entry per CDR3 protein. The sample lists approximately 700,000 distinct CDR3 sequences, roughly 20% occurring once. The data were also submitted as part of a second study, on T cells expressing NK-cell markers. This second report adds: Eight donors were sequenced, seven testing HCMV-seropositive and one testing seronegative. Where a few donors were concerned, these clonotypes also led the CD3+CD56-NKG2C+ fraction.

This clonotype was sampled from a woman between 18 and 29 years old in good health. The chain couples TRBV6-5 to TRBJ1-2, with 9 bases lining up with TRBD1. Sequences were obtained from PBMCs. The DNA of the CDR3 is TGTGCCAGCAGTTACGACAGGGGGGCACGTGGCTACACCTTC. It encodes CASSYDRGARGYTF.